The 27 T cell receptor beta chains below come from one sample, sequenced in a study of blood T cell repertoires in COVID-19. TCRdb's table, derived via immunoSEQ multiplex PCR, lists solely in-frame clones and lacks some. The sample has 20,000 to 30,000 clones; nearly 90% are singletons. Sequenced sample: peripheral blood. All receptors come from a man aged 65-85 years with acute or convalescent COVID-19.

CDR3 region: CASSFDGVGYTF. The CDR3 DNA sequence: TGTGCCAGCAGCTTCGACGGGGTCGGCTACACCTTC. V gene TRBV11-1 combines with J gene TRBJ1-2; D is unclear. The germline CDR1 and CDR2 sequences are SGHAT and FQDESV (reference sequence). Trimming took off 3 bases at V and 8 bases at J, with 10 bases between the two ends. The CDR3 spans 12 residues.

The rearrangement joins TRBV4-2 to TRBJ2-5; a weak D match, TRBD2 (6 bases). The CDR3 loop spans 17 amino acids. V shed 0 bases and J shed 5 bases, with 19 bases lying between them. Germline values: CDR1 LGHNA, CDR2 YNFKEQ. This CDR3 reads CASSQEGRDSGRETQYF. CDR3 bases: TGTGCCAGCAGCCAAGAGGGTCGGGACTCGGGTAGGGAGACCCAGTACTTC.

The rearrangement links TRBV25-1 to TRBJ2-3, with D maybe TRBD2 (6 bases). This CDR3 has 13 amino acids. Trimming shortened V by 6 bases and J by 8 bases, and 15 bases separated the two germline ends. Germline V lookup: CDR1 MGHDK, CDR2 SYGVNS. CDR3 sequence (DNA): TGTGCCAGCAGCGGGACCGGGGGAGGTACGCAGTATTTT. Its translation: CASSGTGGGTQYF.

The chain carries TRBV19 and TRBJ2-3, with D tentatively TRBD1 (5 bases). V gave up 4 bases and J gave up 0 bases, with 8 bases separating them. The germline gives CDR1 LNHDA, CDR2 SQIVND (reference sequence). The CDR3 spans 14 residues. In DNA form, the CDR3 reads TGTGCCAGTAGTACAGGGTTAAGCACAGATACGCAGTATTTT. It encodes CASSTGLSTDTQYF.

This clone was seen only a few times. This sequence joins TRBV6-2 or TRBV6-3 and TRBJ1-1; TRBD1 aligns across 10 bases. The V and J ends lost 6 bases and 1 base, in that order; junction bases with no gene match: 23. Germline V lookup: CDR1 MNHEY, CDR2 SVGEGT. The CDR3 runs to 21 residues. In nucleotides, the CDR3 is TGTGCCAGCAGCCCGATCCCCGGGACAGGGGCCTTCACGGGTGAGAACACTGAAGCTTTCTTT. Translation gives CASSPIPGTGAFTGENTEAFF.

In this sample, this clone turned up once. The chain couples TRBV28 to TRBJ1-4, with 8 bases matching TRBD1. The CDR3 covers 14 residues. The germline gives CDR1 MDHEN, CDR2 SYDVKM. Germline trimming cut 8 bases from V and 8 bases from J; bases unmatched to any gene: 10. CDR3 in amino acids: CASGLTGVGEKLFF. CDR3 in DNA: TGTGCCAGCGGGCTGACAGGGGTAGGGGAAAAACTGTTTTTT.

This clone was seen more than once but under ten times. The chain uses TRBV9 and TRBJ2-2; D ambiguous. This CDR3 spans 15 amino acids. Germline lookup yields CDR1 SGDLS and CDR2 YYNGEE. V was trimmed by 2 bases and J by 0 bases, leaving 8 bases between them. Written as DNA, the CDR3 is TGTGCCAGCAGCGTCCCCCGCGCGAACACCGGGGAGCTGTTTTTT. It is translated as CASSVPRANTGELFF.

V and J are TRBV5-6 and TRBJ2-5; 8 bases line up with TRBD1. The J segment lost 5 bases and the V segment lost 0 bases, leaving 6 bases of the junction unmatched. The germline V gene encodes CDR1 SGHDT and CDR2 YYEEEE. This CDR3 spans 15 amino acids. In nucleotides, the CDR3 is TGTGCCAGCAGCTTGGTTTACAGGGGGGAGGAGACCCAGTACTTC. It codes for CASSLVYRGEETQYF.

The chain uses TRBV11-3 and TRBJ2-7; TRBD2 might be the D (6 bases). Germline lookup yields CDR1 SGHNT and CDR2 YENEEA. There are 14 residues in the CDR3. V lost 8 bases to trimming and J lost 6 bases, with 20 bases between them. The CDR3 loop is CASGYGTPEGEQYF. CDR3 in DNA: TGTGCCAGCGGATACGGGACTCCCGAGGGCGAGCAGTACTTC.

This rearrangement joins TRBV4-2 to TRBJ2-1; D remains unclear. This CDR3 has 11 residues. V lost 5 bases, J lost 9 bases, and 8 bases lay in between. Looked up from germline, CDR1 is LGHNA and CDR2 is YNFKEQ. CDR3 nucleotide sequence: TGTGCCAGCAGCTCCCAGTTTGAGCAGTTCTTC. Amino acid sequence: CASSSQFEQFF.

The CDR3 DNA is TGTGCCAGCAGCTTACGCGGGAGCGGGACAGATACGCAGTATTTT. As protein: CASSLRGSGTDTQYF. The rearrangement joins TRBV7-2 to TRBJ2-3; 7 bases match TRBD2. From germline, CDR1 is SGHTA and CDR2 FQGNSA. There are 15 residues in the CDR3. J gave up 3 bases and V 2 bases, and 5 bases lay outside the gene matches.

This clone is a singleton in its sample. The genes are TRBV19 and TRBJ1-3; the D gene is possibly TRBD1 (5 bases). This CDR3 is 13 amino acids long. Trimming removed 9 bases from V and 2 bases from J, with 11 bases in between. The V gene's germline CDR1 is LNHDA and CDR2 SQIVND (reference sequence). CDR3 bases: TGTGCCAGCAGACAGAGCCCTGGAAACACCATATATTTT. Amino acids: CASRQSPGNTIYF.

This chain joins TRBV5-1 and TRBJ2-7, with TRBD1 identical over 9 bases. Per germline, CDR1 SGHRS and CDR2 YFSETQ. There are 13 residues in the CDR3. J was trimmed by 5 bases and V by 7 bases; bases with no gene match: 7. CDR3 sequence (DNA): TGCGCCAGCCAGTCGGGGACAGGGAACGAGCAGTACTTC. This gives the protein CASQSGTGNEQYF.

The chain links TRBV9 to TRBJ2-4; no clear D gene. CDR1 is SGDLS and CDR2 is YYNGEE in the germline V gene. Trimming cost V 0 bases and J 0 bases, with 4 bases left between them. The CDR3 extends over 14 amino acids. The CDR3, as DNA: TGTGCCAGCAGCGTAGGAGGAGCCAAAAACATTCAGTACTTC. As protein: CASSVGGAKNIQYF.

The CDR3 region has the DNA TGTGCCAGCACTCATCCGGGACAGGGAAACACCATATATTTT. This translates into CASTHPGQGNTIYF. V is TRBV19 and J is TRBJ1-3, with 7 bases lining up with TRBD1. Germline CDR1 reads LNHDA; CDR2 reads SQIVND (reference sequence). This CDR3 has 14 residues. With 9 bases clipped from V and 4 bases from J, the junction kept 9 bases outside the gene matches. The full variable domain, completed using reference TRBV19 and TRBJ1-3, is DGGITQSPKYLFRKEGQNVTLSCEQNLNHDAMYWYRQDPGQGLRLIYYSQIVNDFQKGDIAEGYSVSREKKESFPLTVTSAQKNPTAFYLCASTHPGQGNTIYFGEGSWLTVV.

V gene TRBV10-3 combines with J gene TRBJ2-6; 10 nucleotides line up with TRBD1. The J segment lost 12 bases and the V segment lost 4 bases, leaving 6 bases of the junction unmatched. CDR3 length: 14 residues. CDR1 and CDR2 from the germline V gene are ENHRY and SYGVKD. CDR3 in amino acids: CAISVATGGGVLTF. DNA of the CDR3: TGTGCCATCAGTGTCGCGACAGGGGGCGGCGTCCTGACTTTC.

The chain links TRBV5-1 to TRBJ1-6; D not resolved. This CDR3 is built from 15 residues. Between the trimmed V and J ends, which lost 0 bases and 0 bases, there was a span of 4 bases. The germline V gene encodes CDR1 SGHRS and CDR2 YFSETQ. In nucleotides, the CDR3 is TGCGCCAGCAGCTTGGACAGCTCCTATAATTCACCCCTCCACTTT. It specifies CASSLDSSYNSPLHF.

This sequence joins TRBV3-1 (or the pseudogene TRBV3-2) and TRBJ1-5; perhaps TRBD1 as D (5 bases). This CDR3 comprises 16 residues. V lost 2 bases and J 2 bases, leaving 13 bases between the germline ends. Germline V lookup: CDR1 LGHDT, CDR2 YNNKEL (reference sequence). CDR3 sequence reads: CASSQSQGRGNQPQHF. The CDR3, as DNA: TGTGCCAGCAGCCAAAGTCAGGGTCGGGGCAATCAGCCCCAGCATTTT.

The chain has TRBV18 and TRBJ1-5; TRBD1 might be the D (5 bases). The CDR3 has 17 amino acids. CDR1 is KGHSH and CDR2 is LQKENI in the germline V gene. Trimming took off 2 bases at V and 1 base at J, with 15 bases between the two ends. For the CDR3, the DNA is TGTGCCAGCTCACCATACAGGTTGCAGGGAAGCAATCAGCCCCAGCATTTT. Its protein product is CASSPYRLQGSNQPQHF.

This clone was observed a single time. The chain couples TRBV18 to TRBJ2-7, with 7 bases fitting TRBD1. V shed 3 bases, J shed 1 base, and the junction held 3 bases outside the gene matches. This CDR3 is built from 14 residues. Germline V gene sequence: CDR1 KGHSH, CDR2 LQKENI. DNA of the CDR3: TGTGCCAGCTCACCGGGGACAGATTCCTACGAGCAGTACTTC. Protein product: CASSPGTDSYEQYF.

The genes are TRBV7-9 and TRBJ1-5; TRBD1 is a possible D gene (6 bases). Per the germline V gene, CDR1 is SEHNR and CDR2 is FQNEAQ (reference sequence). CDR3 length equals 14 residues. The V end was cut by 4 bases, the J end by 7 bases, with 14 bases between. The CDR3 region has the DNA TGTGCCAGCAGCTACACGGCTGGGGGCCAGCCCCAGCATTTT. Protein product: CASSYTAGGQPQHF. Full variable domain (rest looked up from reference TRBV7-9 and TRBJ1-5): DTGVSQNPRHKITKRGQNVTFRCDPISEHNRLYWYRQTLGQGPEFLTYFQNEAQLEKSRLLSDRFSAERPKGSFSTLEIQRTEQGDSAMYLCASSYTAGGQPQHFGDGTRLSIL.

The table lists this clone with a count of one. The CDR3 region is CASSLPLGEQYF. In nucleotides, the CDR3 is TGTGCCAGCAGTTTGCCCCTCGGCGAGCAGTACTTC. The chain joins TRBV27 to TRBJ2-7; unclear D gene. This CDR3 is built from 12 residues. In germline, CDR1 is MNHEY, CDR2 SMNVEV (reference sequence). The germline V and J ends were trimmed by 3 bases and 6 bases, with 9 bases remaining between them.

The chain joins TRBV12-5 to TRBJ1-1; a possible D gene is TRBD1 (6 bases). Germline loops: CDR1 LGHNT, CDR2 FRNRAP. The V end lost 6 bases, the J end lost 5 bases, and 13 bases lay between the germline ends. This CDR3 spans 13 amino acids. The CDR3 protein is CASGLTGATEAFF. CDR3 nucleotide sequence: TGTGCTAGTGGGCTGACAGGAGCAACTGAAGCTTTCTTT.

The rearrangement uses TRBV5-6 and TRBJ2-5; 8 bases fit TRBD2. The ends lost 4 bases at V and 5 bases at J; junction bases unmatched: 4. The germline V gene has CDR1 SGHDT and CDR2 YYEEEE. The length of the CDR3 is 13 residues. As DNA, the CDR3 is TGTGCCAGCAGCACGGGGGGGGCGGAGACCCAGTACTTC. Encoded protein: CASSTGGAETQYF.

The chain employs TRBV7-9 and TRBJ2-7; D is undetermined. This CDR3 region has 13 residues. The V end was cut by 5 bases, the J end by 0 bases, with 8 bases between. In germline, CDR1 is SEHNR, CDR2 FQNEAQ (reference sequence). Here the CDR3 reads CASSPALSYEQYF. Here the CDR3 DNA reads TGTGCCAGCAGCCCTGCACTCTCCTACGAGCAGTACTTC. The whole variable domain, filled in from reference TRBV7-9 and TRBJ2-7, reads DTGVSQNPRHKITKRGQNVTFRCDPISEHNRLYWYRQTLGQGPEFLTYFQNEAQLEKSRLLSDRFSAERPKGSFSTLEIQRTEQGDSAMYLCASSPALSYEQYFGPGTRLTVT.

The chain employs TRBV4-1 and TRBJ2-7; 7 bases line up with TRBD1. V lost 4 bases to trimming and J lost 3 bases; unmatched junction nucleotides: 6. The CDR3 is 14 residues long. From germline, CDR1 is MGHRA and CDR2 YSYEKL. CDR3 residues: CASSPTGNVYEQYF. The CDR3 region has the DNA TGCGCCAGCAGCCCGACAGGGAACGTCTACGAGCAGTACTTC.

The J gene is TRBJ2-2, the V gene TRBV9, with a possible D match to TRBD2 (8 bases). CDR1 and CDR2 (germline): SGDLS, YYNGEE. V gave up 4 bases and J gave up 6 bases, with 16 bases separating them. This CDR3 region has 15 residues. The CDR3 region is CASSPREGAAGELFF. CDR3 nucleotide sequence: TGTGCCAGCAGCCCCCGGGAGGGGGCGGCCGGGGAGCTGTTTTTT.